The 4 T cell receptor beta chains below all came from one sample that was sequenced in a study of cytomegalovirus exposure and HLA in healthy donors (dated by TCRdb to 2015 to 2018). Library preparation used the immunoSEQ multiplex PCR assay. For the multiplex PCR, a mixture combining 60 forward primers for TCR Vbeta segments and 13 reverse primers for TCR Jbeta segments was used. TCRdb retrieved this table from immuneACCESS and kept in-frame rearrangements only. Not all clones are present; in checked studies, unresolved V genes account for under half, and no reason is known for the remainder. The sample table holds some 180,000 clones, of which approximately 84% were seen once. 2% to 3% of the sample lies in the top ten. Sequences were obtained from PBMCs. The source of these receptors is a man aged 30 to 45 in good health and CMV-seropositive.

The CDR3 sequence is CASSLVTPSGGHLSYEQYV. The CDR3, as DNA: TGTGCCAGCAGCCTGGTCACCCCTAGCGGGGGCCACCTTTCCTACGAGCAGTACGTC. This chain links TRBV21-1 with TRBJ2-7; the D call in the table, TRBD2, was not verified against the DNA. TRBV21-1 is a documented pseudogene. There are 19 residues in the CDR3.

The chain is built from TRBV12-5 and TRBJ2-2; 7 bases line up with TRBD1. Per the germline V gene, CDR1 is LGHNT and CDR2 is FRNRAP. V trimming: 6 bases; J trimming: 6 bases; junction bases outside the gene matches: 1. The length of the CDR3 is 12 residues. The CDR3 loop reads CASGQGAGELFF. CDR3 in DNA: TGTGCTAGTGGCCAGGGGGCCGGGGAGCTGTTTTTT. The full variable domain, in which reference TRBV12-5 and TRBJ2-2 provide the parts outside the CDR3, is DARVTQTPRHKVTEMGQEVTMRCQPILGHNTVFWYRQTMMQGLELLAYFRNRAPLDDSGMPKDRFSAEMPDATLATLKIQPSEPRDSAVYFCASGQGAGELFFGEGSRLTVL.

As for this clone: The junction shows a germline mismatch at one end, possibly a read error. J is TRBJ2-2 and V is TRBV7-7; 9 bases map to TRBD2. The CDR3 contains 17 residues. CDR1 SSHAT and CDR2 FNYEAQ come from the germline V gene (reference sequence). CDR3 in amino acids: CASSPRAGGSNTGELFF. The DNA of the CDR3 is TGTGCTAGCAGCCCCCGAGCGGGAGGTTCGAACACCGGGGAGCTGTTTTTT.

The V call is TRBV9, the J call TRBJ1-5, with a tentative D call TRBD1 (5 bases). Germline V gene sequence: CDR1 SGDLS, CDR2 YYNGEE. This CDR3 region has 13 residues. V shed 4 bases and J shed 6 bases, with 11 bases lying between them. In nucleotides, the CDR3 is TGTGCCAGCAGCCTGGGGGGTACTCAGCCCCAGCATTTT. Protein sequence: CASSLGGTQPQHF.